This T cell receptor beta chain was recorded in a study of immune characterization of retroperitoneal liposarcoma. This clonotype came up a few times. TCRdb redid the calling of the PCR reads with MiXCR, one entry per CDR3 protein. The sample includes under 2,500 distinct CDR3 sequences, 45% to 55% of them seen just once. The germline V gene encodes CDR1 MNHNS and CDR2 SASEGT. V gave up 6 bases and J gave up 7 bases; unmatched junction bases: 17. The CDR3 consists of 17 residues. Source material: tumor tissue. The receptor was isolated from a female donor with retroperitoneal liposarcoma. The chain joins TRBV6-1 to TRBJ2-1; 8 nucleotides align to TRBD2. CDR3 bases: TGTGCCAGCAGCCCCTCGGGTCGTAGCGGGATATATAATGAGCAGTTCTTC. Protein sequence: CASSPSGRSGIYNEQFF.